These 26 T cell receptor beta chains came from one sample sequenced in a study of identical twins. MiXCR was run by TCRdb on the 5' RACE reads, yielding one entry per CDR3 protein. The data contain 350,000 or so distinct CDR3 sequences, more than 9% of them singletons. This sample also appeared in a second study, on yellow fever vaccine responses in identical twins.

Sequenced material: CD8+ T cells sorted from blood. The source of these receptors is a young woman in good health.

This clonotype appeared many times. This chain joins TRBV27 and TRBJ1-1; D is perhaps TRBD1 (5 bases). Germline CDR1 is MNHEY and CDR2 is SMNVEV (reference sequence). This CDR3 has 13 amino acids. Trimming stripped 3 bases from V and 1 base from J, with 6 bases between. The CDR3 protein is CASSFQGNTEAFF. As DNA, the CDR3 is TGTGCCAGCAGTTTCCAGGGGAACACTGAAGCTTTCTTT.

This clonotype was picked up a small number of times. The chain employs TRBV4-1 and TRBJ2-2; TRBD2 agrees at 13 bases. The CDR3 contains 18 residues. Unmatched junction bases numbered 10, after V lost 4 bases and J lost 5 bases. From germline, CDR1 is MGHRA and CDR2 YSYEKL. This CDR3 is CASSPTPGLAGYTGELFF. Here the CDR3 DNA reads TGCGCCAGCAGCCCCACCCCGGGACTAGCGGGGTATACCGGGGAGCTGTTTTTT.

The chain couples TRBV14 to TRBJ2-7, with unresolved D. Germline values: CDR1 SGHDN, CDR2 FVKESK. Trimming cost V 2 bases and J 7 bases, with 12 bases left between them. The CDR3 has 13 amino acids. The CDR3 nucleotides read TGTGCCAGCAGCCAATCTTTTTATTTAGAGCAGTACTTC. This codes for CASSQSFYLEQYF.

This clonotype was found a few times. This sequence joins TRBV29-1 and TRBJ2-7; the D gene is possibly TRBD2 (6 bases). The CDR3 is made up of 13 amino acids. Trimming pared 4 bases from V and 3 bases from J, leaving 13 bases between. Germline loops: CDR1 SQVTM, CDR2 ANQGSEA. Here the CDR3 DNA reads TGCAGCGTTGGGGGAGGTCCCCTCTACGAGCAGTACTTC. It codes for CSVGGGPLYEQYF.

V usage is TRBV27 and J usage is TRBJ2-5, with TRBD1 matching 8 bases. The CDR3 runs to 14 residues. J was trimmed by 5 bases and V by 2 bases; bases with no gene match: 4. Germline CDR1 is MNHEY and CDR2 is SMNVEV (reference sequence). CDR3: CASSLGRGPETQYF. CDR3 nucleotide sequence: TGTGCCAGCAGTTTAGGCAGGGGGCCGGAGACCCAGTACTTC.

Ten or more counts support this clonotype. The chain uses TRBV12-3 or TRBV12-4 and TRBJ2-1, with no clear D. The V end was cut by 1 base, the J end by 6 bases, with 7 bases between. This CDR3 is built from 13 residues. The CDR3 loop is CASSLGTPNEQFF. As DNA, the CDR3 is TGTGCCAGCAGTTTAGGGACGCCCAATGAGCAGTTCTTC.

This clonotype was picked up a small number of times. The chain carries TRBV20-1 and TRBJ2-2, with TRBD1 as a possible D gene (5 bases). Deletions cut 1 base from V and 0 bases from J, with 12 bases between. The CDR3 loop spans 16 amino acids. Germline V CDR1 and CDR2: DFQATT, SNEGSKA (reference sequence). The CDR3, as DNA: TGCAGTGCTAGAGCCGTTAGGGGTTCGAACACCGGGGAGCTGTTTTTT. Protein: CSARAVRGSNTGELFF.

This clonotype was counted between two and nine times. The rearrangement uses TRBV28 and TRBJ1-4; TRBD1 might be the D (5 bases). Germline lookup yields CDR1 MDHEN and CDR2 SYDVKM. The CDR3 has 20 amino acids. V was shortened by 7 bases and J by 6 bases, with 33 bases between the two germline ends. The DNA for the CDR3 is TGTGCCAGCACCGACAACTTGTCGTCTCGGGGCACGGTAGAGGATGAAAAACTGTTTTTT. It is translated as CASTDNLSSRGTVEDEKLFF.

This clonotype occurred a few times. This rearrangement joins TRBV5-4 to TRBJ1-2; D not certain. V lost 3 bases, J lost 5 bases, and 11 bases lay in between. The CDR3 consists of 13 residues. The germline V gene encodes CDR1 SGHNT and CDR2 YYREEE (reference sequence). CDR3 protein: CASSSTESYGYTF. In DNA form, the CDR3 reads TGTGCCAGCAGCTCGACGGAAAGTTATGGCTACACCTTC.

This clonotype was counted between two and nine times. The chain carries TRBV5-1 and TRBJ1-1, with TRBD1 matching 7 bases. Germline V CDR1 and CDR2: SGHRS, YFSETQ. The CDR3 covers 14 residues. The V segment lost 4 bases and the J segment 5 bases; nucleotides outside the gene matches: 8. The CDR3 sequence: CASSLRGGITEAFF. CDR3 nucleotide sequence: TGCGCCAGCAGCCTCAGGGGGGGAATTACTGAAGCTTTCTTT.

The chain recombines TRBV12-3 or TRBV12-4 with TRBJ1-2, with D maybe TRBD1 (6 bases). V gave up 6 bases and J gave up 2 bases, with 10 bases separating them. The CDR3 runs to 13 residues. For the CDR3, the DNA is TGTGCCAGCAGCAGGACAGCGAACTATGGCTACACCTTC. Translated: CASSRTANYGYTF.

The chain joins TRBV29-1 to TRBJ2-1; a weak D match, TRBD2 (7 bases). This CDR3 is 16 amino acids long. Germline loops: CDR1 SQVTM, CDR2 ANQGSEA. Between the trimmed V and J ends, which lost 4 bases and 4 bases, there was a span of 20 bases. CDR3 sequence (DNA): TGCAGCGTTGTGGGCTTGGGGGGGGGCGAATACAATGAGCAGTTCTTC. Its protein product is CSVVGLGGGEYNEQFF.

This clonotype has a handful of counts. The chain carries TRBV12-3 or TRBV12-4 and TRBJ2-3; D uncertain. V lost 6 bases to trimming and J lost 2 bases, with 12 bases between them. The CDR3 extends over 14 amino acids. CDR3 in DNA: TGTGCCAGCAGCCTCATCCTATCCACAGATACGCAGTATTTT. This translates into CASSLILSTDTQYF.

The chain combines TRBV27 with TRBJ1-5; D remains unclear. From germline, CDR1 is MNHEY and CDR2 SMNVEV (reference sequence). Trimming shortened V by 0 bases and J by 5 bases, and 5 bases separated the two germline ends. CDR3 length equals 13 residues. Written as DNA, the CDR3 is TGTGCCAGCAGTTTATCCGGGCATCAGCCCCAGCATTTT. Translated: CASSLSGHQPQHF.

J is TRBJ2-1 and V is TRBV7-6; 7 nucleotides match TRBD2. This CDR3 is built from 15 residues. The germline CDR1 and CDR2 sequences are SGHVS and FNYEAQ. V shed 4 bases and J 3 bases; nucleotides not matched to a gene: 6. This CDR3 is CASSSTSVGYNEQFF. In nucleotides, the CDR3 is TGTGCCAGCAGCTCAACTAGCGTAGGCTACAATGAGCAGTTCTTC.

The chain links TRBV4-1 to TRBJ2-1, with TRBD2 matching 9 bases. There are 16 residues in the CDR3. The ends lost 0 bases at V and 4 bases at J; junction bases unmatched: 4. CDR1 is MGHRA, CDR2 YSYEKL, per germline. CDR3 sequence (DNA): TGCGCCAGCAGCCAAGAGCTAGCGGGGTATTACAATGAGCAGTTCTTC. It specifies CASSQELAGYYNEQFF.

The chain couples TRBV29-1 to TRBJ2-5; TRBD1 might be the D (6 bases). CDR1 is SQVTM and CDR2 is ANQGSEA in the germline V gene. CDR3 length: 13 residues. V lost 6 bases to trimming and J lost 2 bases, with 13 bases between them. In DNA, the CDR3 is TGCAGCGTCGTGACAGGAGCACAAGAGACCCAGTACTTC. Its translation is CSVVTGAQETQYF.

This clonotype occurred once. The chain uses TRBV6-5 and TRBJ2-2; possibly TRBD1 for D (5 bases). V was clipped by 1 base and J by 7 bases, with 13 bases between them. From germline, CDR1 is MNHEY and CDR2 SVGAGI. CDR3 length equals 15 residues. The CDR3 reads CASSYFGHLDGELFF. In DNA form, the CDR3 reads TGTGCCAGCAGTTACTTTGGACACCTGGACGGGGAGCTGTTTTTT.

This chain uses TRBV11-1 with TRBJ2-1; D possibly corresponds to TRBD1 (5 bases). Germline values: CDR1 SGHAT, CDR2 FQDESV (reference sequence). Trimming shortened V by 1 base and J by 4 bases, and 17 bases separated the two germline ends. The CDR3 runs 17 residues. CDR3 in amino acids: CASSLEAGLPLYNEQFF. The CDR3 DNA is TGTGCCAGCAGCTTAGAGGCAGGGCTTCCCCTATACAATGAGCAGTTCTTC.

The chain employs TRBV12-3 or TRBV12-4 and TRBJ2-2, with 10 bases fitting TRBD2. The CDR3 is 21 residues long. V lost 3 bases to trimming and J lost 0 bases; unmatched junction nucleotides: 16. DNA of the CDR3: TGTGCCAGCAGTTTTATGGTTCGGCTAGCGGGAGTTCTAGCGAACACCGGGGAGCTGTTTTTT. Its translation is CASSFMVRLAGVLANTGELFF.

The V call is TRBV7-6, the J call TRBJ2-7, with D perhaps TRBD2 (6 bases). This CDR3 is 18 amino acids long. V dropped 0 bases and J dropped 1 base, with 19 bases sitting between them. Per germline, CDR1 SGHVS and CDR2 FNYEAQ. As DNA, the CDR3 is TGTGCCAGCAGCTTAGCCGGGACTCTTCACATCTCGTCCTACGAGCAGTACTTC. Its protein is CASSLAGTLHISSYEQYF.

The V and J genes are TRBV20-1 and TRBJ1-6, with D perhaps TRBD1 (5 bases). The ends were cut back, 3 bases at V and 8 bases at J, with 14 bases in the middle. Germline V gene sequence: CDR1 DFQATT, CDR2 SNEGSKA (reference sequence). The CDR3 has 14 residues. The CDR3 DNA follows: TGCAGTGCTAGTCAGGGTAGGAGAGATTCACCCCTCCACTTT. It codes for CSASQGRRDSPLHF.

This clonotype was detected ten times or more. The V call is TRBV6-5, the J call TRBJ1-4; unclear D gene. V was cut by 2 bases and J by 0 bases, with 10 bases left in between. The germline V gene encodes CDR1 MNHEY and CDR2 SVGAGI. The CDR3 covers 16 residues. This CDR3 reads CASSYASRTTNEKLFF. CDR3 in DNA: TGTGCCAGCAGTTACGCCTCAAGAACAACTAATGAAAAACTGTTTTTT.

This rearrangement joins TRBV6-5 to TRBJ2-1, with 8 bases identical to TRBD2. The CDR3 covers 17 residues. With 0 bases clipped from V and 4 bases from J, the junction kept 8 bases outside the gene matches. CDR1 and CDR2 (germline): MNHEY, SVGAGI. The CDR3 nucleotides are TGTGCCAGCAGTTACTCGGTCCAGCGGGGGTTGTACAATGAGCAGTTCTTC. It specifies CASSYSVQRGLYNEQFF.

This chain links TRBV28 with TRBJ2-2, with D possibly being TRBD1 (5 bases). V gave up 2 bases and J gave up 3 bases, with 10 bases separating them. The germline V gene has CDR1 MDHEN and CDR2 SYDVKM. The CDR3 spans 15 residues. DNA for the CDR3: TGTGCCAGCAGTTTAGCGACAGAGCACACCGGGGAGCTGTTTTTT. It codes for CASSLATEHTGELFF.

This clonotype was detected many times. CDR3: CATSLPPSGANNEQFF. As DNA, the CDR3 is TGTGCCACCAGCCTTCCCCCCAGCGGAGCTAACAATGAGCAGTTCTTC. V and J are TRBV15 and TRBJ2-1; possibly TRBD2 for D (5 bases). With 5 bases removed from V and 5 bases from J, the gap between germline ends came to 19 bases. Germline V gene lookup returns CDR1 LNHNV and CDR2 YYDKDF (reference sequence). The CDR3 contains 16 residues. Full variable domain (remainder filled in from reference TRBV15 and TRBJ2-1): DAMVIQNPRYQVTQFGKPVTLSCSQTLNHNVMYWYQQKSSQAPKLLFHYYDKDFNNEADTPDNFQSRRPNTSFCFLDIRSPGLGDTAMYLCATSLPPSGANNEQFFGPGTRLTVL.